This is a list of T cell receptor beta chains from one sample in a study of patients and donors after allogeneic stem cell transplantation. TCRdb ran MiXCR on the RT-PCR reads and lists one entry per CDR3 protein. The data show some 150,000 distinct CDR3 sequences, roughly two fifths seen once. The sequenced material came from blood, either unsorted or a sorted T cell fraction (not recorded which). The receptors were gathered from a human donor who was either an allogeneic HSCT recipient or a stem cell or donor lymphocyte infusion donor (not recorded which). It is not recorded whose cells these are; they may come from a transplant donor. The CDR3 runs from the conserved cysteine through the conserved F or W. The order of the fields is V gene, clone size, D gene, J gene, CDR3 DNA, CDR3 protein. A D gene is named only where the DNA matches it firmly. Only part of the rows carry a size: once, few, many, or a class if the clone is expanded.

>TRBV7-6|once|.|TRBJ2-1
TGTGCCAGCAACTTAGGCAGAGTGGAGAATGAGCAGTTCTTC
CASNLGRVENEQFF
>TRBV6-6|.|.|TRBJ1-2
TGTGCCAGCAGCCCTCAGGAGAACCTCTATGGCTACACCTTC
CASSPQENLYGYTF
>TRBV5-6|.|.|TRBJ1-5
TGTGCCAGCACCTCCGGAGGAGGTCAGCCCCAGCATTTT
CASTSGGGQPQHF
>TRBV6-6|few|.|TRBJ2-3
TGTGCCAGCAGCTTTACAGGGTCCACAGATACGCAGTATTTT
CASSFTGSTDTQYF
>TRBV12-3/TRBV12-4|.|.|TRBJ1-1
TGTGCCAGCAGTTTAGCGCTAGGCAAAAGTACTGAAGCTTTCTTT
CASSLALGKSTEAFF
>TRBV12-3/TRBV12-4|.|.|TRBJ1-5
TGTGCCAGCAGTTTATTGAATGACGAACAGCCCCAGCATTTT
CASSLLNDEQPQHF
>TRBV27|.|.|TRBJ2-1
TGTGCCAGCAGTTTACCCGACAGGTACAATGAGCAGTTCTTC
CASSLPDRYNEQFF
>TRBV12-3/TRBV12-4|.|TRBD2|TRBJ2-1
TGTGCCAGCAGCCCCGGGGCGGGGGGCCACTACAATGAGCAGTTCTTC
CASSPGAGGHYNEQFF
>TRBV29-1|once|.|TRBJ1-1
TGCAGCGTTGAAGAGGGGACATGGACTGAAGCTTTCTTT
CSVEEGTWTEAFF
>TRBV28|.|TRBD1|TRBJ1-5
TGTGCCAGCAGTTCAGGACAGGGGGCTAGCAATCAGCCCCAGCATTTT
CASSSGQGASNQPQHF
>TRBV12-3/TRBV12-4|.|TRBD1|TRBJ1-1
TGTGCCAGCAGCACAGCAGGGGGCGCAATTAAAGCTTTCTTT
CASSTAGGAIKAFF
>TRBV28|few|.|TRBJ1-6
TGTGCCAGCAGTTTATGGGAAAGGGGGAATTCACCCCTCCACTTT
CASSLWERGNSPLHF
>TRBV7-3|.|TRBD2|TRBJ2-3
TGTGCCAGCAGCACCTACCCCGGGACTAGCGGAACAGATACGCAGTATTTT
CASSTYPGTSGTDTQYF
>TRBV18|.|.|TRBJ1-1
TGTGCCAGCTCACGACCTGCAGGGGAAGCTTTCTTT
CASSRPAGEAFF
>TRBV6-5|few|TRBD2|TRBJ2-1
TGTGCCAGCAGTTATGGTCCAGCGGGGTACCTTGATGAGCAGTTCTTC
CASSYGPAGYLDEQFF
>TRBV12-3/TRBV12-4|.|.|TRBJ2-3
TGTGCCAGCAGTTTAATCCCCACAGATACGCAGTATTTT
CASSLIPTDTQYF
>TRBV20-1|few|.|TRBJ1-2
TGCAGTGCTAGAGAAGGACTCGGTAACTATGGCTACACCTTC
CSAREGLGNYGYTF